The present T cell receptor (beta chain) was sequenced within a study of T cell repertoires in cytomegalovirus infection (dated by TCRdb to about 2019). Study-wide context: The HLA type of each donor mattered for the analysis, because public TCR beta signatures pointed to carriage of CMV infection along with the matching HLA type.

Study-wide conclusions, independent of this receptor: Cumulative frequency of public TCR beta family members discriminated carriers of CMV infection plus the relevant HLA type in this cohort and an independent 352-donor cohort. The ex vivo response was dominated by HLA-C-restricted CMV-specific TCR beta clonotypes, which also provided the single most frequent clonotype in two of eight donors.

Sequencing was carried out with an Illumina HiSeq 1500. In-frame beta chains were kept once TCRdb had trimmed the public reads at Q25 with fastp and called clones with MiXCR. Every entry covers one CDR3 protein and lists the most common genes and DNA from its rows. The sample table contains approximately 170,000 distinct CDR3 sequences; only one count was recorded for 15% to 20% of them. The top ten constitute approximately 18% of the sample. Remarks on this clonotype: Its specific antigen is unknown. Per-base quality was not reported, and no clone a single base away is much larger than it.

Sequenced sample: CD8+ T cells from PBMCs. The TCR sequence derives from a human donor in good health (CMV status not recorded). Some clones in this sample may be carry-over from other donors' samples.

The sequence in DNA is TGTGCCATCAGGCGACTAGCGGATTCCTACAATGAGCAGTTCTTC. Translated, it gives CAIRRLADSYNEQFF. The sequence joins TRBV10-3 to TRBJ2-1, and 9 bases in between align with TRBD2. For this chain, trimming is 6 bases at the V end and 1 base at the J end, and the number of junction bases without a gene match is 4. CDR3 length: 15 amino acids, cysteine to phenylalanine. Only the CDR3 portion is preserved as DNA: 45 bases, with reading frame beginning at the first base. The germline V gene yields ENHRY for CDR1 and SYGVKD for CDR2.